Presented here are 22 T cell receptor beta chains from one specimen sequenced in a study of vaccination and CD4 T cells after COVID-19. TCRdb reanalysed the PCR reads using MiXCR and keeps one entry per CDR3 protein. The sample includes just over 35,000 distinct CDR3 sequences, about 34% seen only once; the top ten take roughly 5%. Time point noted: late sampling 161 to 241 days after vaccination in three convalescent patients. The specimen was CD4+ T cells from blood, collected about 7 months after SARS-CoV-2 vaccination. These receptors were collected from a human donor who had recovered from COVID-19.

The V and J genes are TRBV7-9 and TRBJ2-7; TRBD2 aligns across 7 bases. After removal of 0 bases from V and 3 bases from J, the junction contained 8 bases not matched to a gene. The CDR3 is made up of 16 amino acids. Germline V gene data show CDR1 as SEHNR and CDR2 as FQNEAQ (reference sequence). The CDR3 sequence: CASSLAEGREFYEQYF. The CDR3 DNA follows: TGTGCCAGCAGCTTAGCGGAGGGGCGGGAGTTCTACGAGCAGTACTTC.

This clonotype appeared a single time. This rearrangement joins TRBV5-5 to TRBJ1-1; the match to TRBD1 covers 7 bases. Trimming removed 3 bases from V and 8 bases from J; junction bases left unmatched: 19. Germline assignment: CDR1 SGHKS and CDR2 YYEKEE (reference sequence). CDR3 size: 17 residues. CDR3 sequence reads: CASSSPYTDRWGGEAFF. CDR3 in DNA: TGTGCCAGCAGCTCCCCCTATACGGACAGGTGGGGAGGAGAAGCTTTCTTT. The complete variable domain, with remaining parts taken from reference TRBV5-5 and TRBJ1-1, reads DAGVTQSPTHLIKTRGQQVTLRCSPISGHKSVSWYQQVLGQGPQFIFQYYEKEERGRGNFPDRFSARQFPNYSSELNVNALLLGDSALYLCASSSPYTDRWGGEAFFGQGTRLTVV.

The rearrangement links TRBV28 to TRBJ1-2; D may be TRBD1 (5 bases). The length of the CDR3 is 15 residues. Germline CDR1 is MDHEN and CDR2 is SYDVKM. V was cut by 3 bases and J by 6 bases, with 17 bases left in between. The CDR3 sequence is CASSFGDSHVNGYTF. CDR3 nucleotide sequence: TGTGCCAGCAGTTTCGGGGACTCCCATGTAAATGGCTACACCTTC.

The V gene is TRBV30, the J gene TRBJ1-6; TRBD1 is a possible D gene (6 bases). The CDR3 contains 15 residues. Looked up from germline, CDR1 is GTSNPN and CDR2 is SVGIG (reference sequence). Trimming removed 0 bases at V and 5 bases at J, with 11 bases between. The CDR3 region is CAWSVPPGDNSPLHF. DNA for the CDR3: TGTGCCTGGAGTGTACCTCCAGGGGATAATTCACCCCTCCACTTT.

This clonotype has a handful of counts. This chain connects TRBV20-1 to TRBJ1-1, with D hard to call. This CDR3 is built from 14 residues. Trimming cost V 3 bases and J 5 bases, with 16 bases left between them. Germline V gives CDR1 DFQATT, CDR2 SNEGSKA (reference sequence). The CDR3 is CSASGTRTGTEAFF. In DNA form, the CDR3 reads TGCAGTGCTAGTGGAACACGAACGGGGACTGAAGCTTTCTTT.

V usage is TRBV12-3 or TRBV12-4 and J usage is TRBJ2-7; 9 bases are a match to TRBD2. This CDR3 is 14 amino acids long. Trimming removed 7 bases from V and 4 bases from J; junction bases left unmatched: 8. The CDR3 DNA sequence: TGTGCCAGCACCCTTAGCGGGAGTCTATACGAGCAGTACTTC. Translated: CASTLSGSLYEQYF.

The J gene is TRBJ1-3, the V gene TRBV28; D not resolved. V was pared by 2 bases and J by 1 base, with 6 bases between. This CDR3 is 14 amino acids long. The germline gives CDR1 MDHEN, CDR2 SYDVKM. Written as DNA, the CDR3 is TGTGCCAGCAGTTTAGCTGGGTCTGGAAACACCATATATTTT. Encoded protein: CASSLAGSGNTIYF.

The J gene is TRBJ2-7, the V gene TRBV7-9; 10 bases agree with TRBD1. The CDR3 contains 15 residues. Trimming removed 3 bases from V and 3 bases from J; junction bases left unmatched: 5. CDR1 is SEHNR, CDR2 FQNEAQ, per germline (reference sequence). The CDR3 region is CASSFGQGGIYEQYF. The DNA of the CDR3 is TGTGCCAGCAGCTTCGGACAGGGGGGGATCTACGAGCAGTACTTC.

This chain connects TRBV4-1 to TRBJ1-5, with D uncertain. V was shortened by 1 base and J by 0 bases, with 1 base between the two germline ends. Germline V gene lookup returns CDR1 MGHRA and CDR2 YSYEKL. The CDR3 has 13 amino acids. CDR3 amino acids: CASSQVSNQPQHF. CDR3 nucleotides: TGCGCCAGCAGCCAAGTTAGCAATCAGCCCCAGCATTTT.

The rearrangement uses TRBV20-1 and TRBJ2-7; 7 bases line up with TRBD2. Germline V gene sequence: CDR1 DFQATT, CDR2 SNEGSKA (reference sequence). The CDR3 is made up of 13 amino acids. V lost 5 bases and J lost 4; bases outside the gene matches: 8. The CDR3 loop is CSAGSGAKYEQYF. CDR3 nucleotide sequence: TGCAGTGCTGGGAGCGGGGCGAAATACGAGCAGTACTTC.

The chain links TRBV15 to TRBJ2-4; D not certain. V lost 0 bases and J lost 0, with 18 bases in between. Germline lookup yields CDR1 LNHNV and CDR2 YYDKDF (reference sequence). The CDR3 is 19 amino acids. CDR3 region: CATSRDIPDIQLAKNIQYF. The CDR3 DNA sequence: TGTGCCACCAGCAGAGATATCCCCGACATTCAACTAGCCAAAAACATTCAGTACTTC.

This clonotype has a handful of counts. The chain couples TRBV24-1 to TRBJ2-7, with D possibly being TRBD1 or TRBD2 (5 bases each). Germline V gene data show CDR1 as KGHDR and CDR2 as SFDVKD. This CDR3 is 14 amino acids long. V was clipped by 6 bases and J by 2 bases, with 13 bases between them. CDR3 coding DNA: TGTGCCACCAGTTCCGGGACGGATCCCTACGAGCAGTACTTC. This gives the protein CATSSGTDPYEQYF.

This clonotype is medium-sized within its sample. The J gene is TRBJ2-5, the V gene TRBV6-1; TRBD2 agrees at 12 bases. The junction had 9 bases not matched to a gene; V was cut back by 5 bases and J by 5 bases. The germline gives CDR1 MNHNS, CDR2 SASEGT. This CDR3 comprises 16 residues. The CDR3, as DNA: TGTGCCAGCAGTCTGCTAGCGGGAGGGAGTCTCGAGACCCAGTACTTC. Translating gives CASSLLAGGSLETQYF.

This clonotype has only a few counts. The genes are TRBV20-1 and TRBJ1-1, with 9 bases matching TRBD1. CDR1 is DFQATT and CDR2 is SNEGSKA in the germline V gene (reference sequence). This CDR3 contains 13 residues. Unmatched junction bases numbered 6, after V lost 4 bases and J lost 6 bases. The CDR3 loop reads CSAKGQGLSEAFF. CDR3 DNA: TGCAGTGCTAAGGGACAGGGACTTTCTGAAGCTTTCTTT.

This clonotype appeared a few times. This chain links TRBV20-1 with TRBJ2-7; no reliable D call. This CDR3 is built from 13 residues. V lost 1 base to trimming and J lost 3 bases, with 10 bases between them. Germline V gene data show CDR1 as DFQATT and CDR2 as SNEGSKA (reference sequence). CDR3: CSARVPDFYEQYF. The CDR3 DNA reads TGCAGTGCTAGAGTCCCGGATTTCTACGAGCAGTACTTC.

This chain links TRBV20-1 with TRBJ2-7, with 8 bases identical to TRBD2. Germline CDR1 DFQATT, CDR2 SNEGSKA (reference sequence). CDR3 length equals 12 residues. Trimming cost V 5 bases and J 5 bases; bases outside gene matches: 5. The CDR3 DNA follows: TGCAGTGCTCCGGGACTAGATGACGAGCAGTACTTC. Translated, it gives CSAPGLDDEQYF.

The chain couples TRBV28 to TRBJ1-2, with TRBD1 matching over 11 bases. V was clipped by 6 bases and J by 6 bases; unmatched bases: 12. The CDR3 runs to 16 residues. Germline V gives CDR1 MDHEN, CDR2 SYDVKM. The CDR3 spells CASSYRDRGSRHGYTF. For the CDR3, the DNA is TGTGCCAGCAGCTACCGGGACAGGGGGTCTAGACATGGCTACACCTTC.

J is TRBJ2-1 and V is TRBV7-9; 8 nucleotides line up with TRBD2. The junction had 9 bases not matched to a gene; V was cut back by 4 bases and J by 1 base. CDR3 size: 17 residues. The V gene's germline CDR1 is SEHNR and CDR2 FQNEAQ (reference sequence). CDR3 DNA: TGTGCCAGCAGCTACAGCGGGAGCTGGAGTTCCTACAATGAGCAGTTCTTC. This encodes CASSYSGSWSSYNEQFF.

The genes are TRBV2 and TRBJ2-7, with D maybe TRBD2 (6 bases). V was trimmed by 7 bases and J by 4 bases, leaving 17 bases between them. Germline V gene lookup returns CDR1 SNHLY and CDR2 FYNNEI. There are 14 residues in the CDR3. The DNA of the CDR3 is TGTGCCAGCAACCCCCCTGGAGGGTTATACGAGCAGTACTTC. Residues: CASNPPGGLYEQYF.

The chain links TRBV20-1 to TRBJ1-1; 8 bases agree with TRBD1. The CDR3 runs 14 residues. The germline V gene has CDR1 DFQATT and CDR2 SNEGSKA (reference sequence). The V and J ends lost 5 bases and 3 bases, in that order; junction bases with no gene match: 8. The CDR3: CSADGQGDDTEAFF. In nucleotides, the CDR3 is TGCAGTGCTGACGGACAGGGTGACGACACTGAAGCTTTCTTT.

The table lists this clonotype with a few counts. The J gene is TRBJ1-2, the V gene TRBV7-2, with TRBD1 matching over 7 bases. CDR1 is SGHTA and CDR2 is FQGNSA in the germline V gene. The V gene end was trimmed by 7 bases and the J gene end by 5 bases; junction bases not matched to a gene: 4. The CDR3 totals 12 residues. Here the CDR3 DNA reads TGTGCCAGCATCACGGGACAGTATGGCTACACCTTC. It encodes CASITGQYGYTF.

A few counts support this clonotype. The chain joins TRBV28 to TRBJ1-6, with 7 bases aligning to TRBD1. Germline V gene sequence: CDR1 MDHEN, CDR2 SYDVKM. The CDR3 consists of 20 residues. V shed 6 bases, J shed 1 base, and the junction held 18 bases outside the gene matches. The CDR3 nucleotides read TGTGCCAGCAGACCCGAGGGGGCATCTCGGCTAGGTTCCTATAATTCACCCCTCCACTTT. This gives the protein CASRPEGASRLGSYNSPLHF.